Below, 18 T cell receptor beta chains from the same sample are listed, as sequenced in a study of blood T cell repertoires in COVID-19. Libraries were prepared by immunoSEQ multiplex PCR; TCRdb keeps only in-frame clonotypes and omits some of them. The sample records about 180,000 clones, 90% being singletons. Sequenced material: peripheral blood. The origin of the receptors is a man between 45 and 60 years old with acute or convalescent COVID-19.

The V call is TRBV5-4, the J call TRBJ2-1; tentative D call: TRBD2 (6 bases). This CDR3 is 15 amino acids long. Per germline, CDR1 SGHNT and CDR2 YYREEE (reference sequence). Trimming left V 4 bases short and J 0 bases short, with 11 bases between. Here the CDR3 DNA reads TGTGCCAGCAGCCAACGGGGGAGCTCCTACAATGAGCAGTTCTTC. It translates to CASSQRGSSYNEQFF.

This chain joins TRBV6-2 or TRBV6-3 and TRBJ2-7; a possible D gene is TRBD1 (5 bases). Trimming stripped 4 bases from V and 2 bases from J, with 18 bases between. Germline lookup yields CDR1 MNHEY and CDR2 SVGEGT. The CDR3 runs 16 residues. The DNA for the CDR3 is TGTGCCAGCAGTTCGAGCGCCCCCGCCAGGGCCTACGAGCAGTACGTC. Translating it yields CASSSSAPARAYEQYV.

The V and J genes are TRBV28 and TRBJ2-7; D is possibly TRBD2 (7 bases). Germline-derived CDR1 and CDR2 are MDHEN and SYDVKM. The length of the CDR3 is 15 residues. V lost 5 bases, J lost 6 bases, and 20 bases lay in between. The CDR3 DNA reads TGTGCCAGCAGTAAACAAGGGGGGGTTGGGGCCGAGCAGTACGTC. Translated: CASSKQGGVGAEQYV.

The chain links TRBV3-1 (or the pseudogene TRBV3-2) to TRBJ2-1, with 10 bases aligning to TRBD2. J gave up 3 bases and V 3 bases, and 5 bases lay outside the gene matches. The CDR3 has 16 amino acids. Germline CDR1 LGHDT, CDR2 YNNKEL (reference sequence). Here the CDR3 reads CASSHLLAGNYNEQFF. The CDR3, as DNA: TGTGCCAGCAGCCATTTACTAGCGGGAAACTACAATGAGCAGTTCTTC.

The chain links TRBV24-1 to TRBJ2-2, with no clear D. This CDR3 spans 13 amino acids. V gave up 4 bases and J gave up 6 bases, with 8 bases separating them. From germline, CDR1 is KGHDR and CDR2 SFDVKD. The CDR3 sequence: CATSEPTSGELFF. The CDR3 coding sequence is TGTGCCACCAGTGAACCCACATCCGGGGAGCTGTTTTTT.

This sequence joins TRBV24-1 and TRBJ2-7; possibly TRBD2 for D (5 bases). V shed 8 bases and J shed 2 bases, with 15 bases lying between them. Germline V gives CDR1 KGHDR, CDR2 SFDVKD. CDR3 size: 14 residues. CDR3 sequence: CATILSGETYEQYF. The CDR3 coding sequence is TGTGCCACCATCCTGAGCGGCGAAACCTACGAGCAGTACTTC.

The chain is built from TRBV11-3 and TRBJ2-2, with 8 bases matching TRBD1. The CDR3 consists of 18 residues. With V trimmed by 3 bases and J by 4 bases, 13 bases remained unmatched. Germline-derived CDR1 and CDR2 are SGHNT and YENEEA. The CDR3 DNA reads as TGTGCCAGCAGCTTTACAGGGGGGTTGAACCCGTTCACCGGGGAGCTGTTTTTT. This sequence encodes CASSFTGGLNPFTGELFF.

This clone was seen only a few times. This sequence joins TRBV29-1 and TRBJ2-7; weak D call: TRBD1 (5 bases). CDR3 size: 15 residues. In germline, CDR1 is SQVTM, CDR2 ANQGSEA. The V end was cut by 2 bases, the J end by 2 bases, with 16 bases between. CDR3 loop: CSVELSGNNAYEQYF. CDR3 DNA sequence: TGCAGCGTTGAATTGTCAGGGAATAATGCCTACGAGCAGTACTTC.

The rearrangement links TRBV5-8 to TRBJ2-4; D is perhaps TRBD2 (7 bases). The V and J ends lost 5 bases and 1 base respectively, with 22 bases between them. This CDR3 has 18 residues. In germline, CDR1 is SGHTS, CDR2 YDEGEE. CDR3 residues: CASSPTGGAFRAKNIQYF. The CDR3 DNA reads TGTGCCAGCAGTCCCACTGGGGGGGCCTTTAGGGCCAAAAACATTCAGTACTTC.

The chain has TRBV9 and TRBJ2-5; no clear D gene. This CDR3 has 13 amino acids. V lost 0 bases to trimming and J lost 6 bases, with 9 bases between them. From germline, CDR1 is SGDLS and CDR2 YYNGEE. The CDR3 reads CASSVGSSQTQYF. DNA of the CDR3: TGTGCCAGCAGCGTAGGTAGTAGTCAGACCCAGTACTTC.

This chain joins TRBV20-1 and TRBJ2-1; D remains ambiguous. This CDR3 has 11 amino acids. The germline V gene encodes CDR1 DFQATT and CDR2 SNEGSKA (reference sequence). Trimming took off 7 bases at V and 2 bases at J, with 6 bases between the two ends. CDR3 bases: TGCAGTGTTGCGCCCTACAATGAGCAGTTCTTC. Protein sequence: CSVAPYNEQFF.

V and J are TRBV28 and TRBJ1-5; D gene uncertain. The CDR3 loop spans 16 amino acids. The germline gives CDR1 MDHEN, CDR2 SYDVKM. V dropped 4 bases and J dropped 0 bases, with 13 bases sitting between them. This CDR3 reads CASSSVGGPSNQPQHF. CDR3 nucleotide sequence: TGTGCCAGCAGTTCAGTAGGAGGACCTAGCAATCAGCCCCAGCATTTT.

This clone showed up just once. CDR3 in amino acids: CASSQDLTGSGGYTF. CDR3 in DNA: TGTGCCAGCAGCCAAGATCTTACAGGGTCGGGCGGCTACACCTTC. The chain is built from TRBV3-1 (or the pseudogene TRBV3-2) and TRBJ1-2, with TRBD1 as a possible D gene (6 bases). V lost 0 bases to trimming and J lost 8 bases, with 16 bases between them. The germline V gene has CDR1 LGHDT and CDR2 YNNKEL (reference sequence). This CDR3 has 15 amino acids.

The V and J genes are TRBV19 and TRBJ2-1; 8 positions match TRBD2. V was clipped by 4 bases and J by 2 bases; unmatched bases: 7. The CDR3 is made up of 16 amino acids. Per the germline V gene, CDR1 is LNHDA and CDR2 is SQIVND (reference sequence). The CDR3 nucleotides read TGTGCCAGTAGTAGCCCGGGGGGGAGGGCCTACAATGAGCAGTTCTTC. Its translation is CASSSPGGRAYNEQFF.

The rearrangement joins TRBV5-4 to TRBJ2-7, with 10 bases matching TRBD1. The CDR3 runs to 11 residues. CDR1 and CDR2 (germline): SGHNT, YYREEE (reference sequence). CDR3 nucleotide sequence: TGTGCCAGCAGCTTAGGGACAGGGGCGTGCGTC. Amino acids: CASSLGTGACV.

This clone has just a few counts. The chain has TRBV7-9 and TRBJ1-2; maybe TRBD1 (6 bases). The germline gives CDR1 SEHNR, CDR2 FQNEAQ (reference sequence). V gave up 1 base and J gave up 4 bases, with 7 bases separating them. This CDR3 region has 13 residues. Here the CDR3 DNA reads TGTGCCAGCAGCTTAGGACAGGTCTATGGCTACACCTTC. It is translated as CASSLGQVYGYTF. Supplemented by reference TRBV7-9 and TRBJ1-2, the full variable domain reads DTGVSQNPRHKITKRGQNVTFRCDPISEHNRLYWYRQTLGQGPEFLTYFQNEAQLEKSRLLSDRFSAERPKGSFSTLEIQRTEQGDSAMYLCASSLGQVYGYTFGSGTRLTVV.

In this sample, this clone turned up once. The chain links TRBV9 to TRBJ1-6; TRBD1 agrees at 7 bases. This CDR3 is built from 16 residues. The ends lost 0 bases at V and 4 bases at J; junction bases unmatched: 4. In germline, CDR1 is SGDLS, CDR2 YYNGEE. CDR3 bases: TGTGCCAGCAGCGTAGCTACAGGGGAGTATAATTCACCCCTCCACTTT. Translation gives CASSVATGEYNSPLHF.

A single count supports this clone. The chain has TRBV7-9 and TRBJ2-7, with TRBD1 matching over 9 bases. CDR1 is SEHNR, CDR2 FQNEAQ, per germline (reference sequence). The CDR3 sequence is 14 residues long. V gave up 5 bases and J gave up 2 bases; unmatched junction bases: 4. CDR3 coding DNA: TGTGCCAGCAGCCCGACAGGGGGGACCTACGAGCAGTACTTC. It codes for CASSPTGGTYEQYF.